These T cell receptor beta chains were read from a single sample in a study of Ad26.COV2.S vaccination and SARS-CoV-2 variants. Profiled with immunoSEQ multiplex PCR; TCRdb holds only in-frame clones, not every one. The table has roughly 350,000 clones, over 75% seen once. Sequenced material: peripheral blood, taken in a trial of Ad26.COV2.S vaccine versus placebo. These receptors were obtained from a person aged 18-60 years who received the Ad26.COV2.S COVID-19 vaccine or a placebo. Both conserved end residues are part of each CDR3. The D gene is left open where the match is weak. Some rows mark clone size as missing; the rest say once, few, many or name a class of expanded clone.

TRBJ2-5	NA	TRBV30	NA	CAWSFRGAQKETQYF	TGTGCCTGGAGCTTCCGGGGTGCCCAAAAAGAGACCCAGTACTTC
TRBJ1-1	NA	TRBV19	NA	CASSRQRGGENTEAFF	TGTGCCAGTAGCCGTCAGCGGGGGGGGGAGAACACTGAAGCTTTCTTT
TRBJ2-2	NA	TRBV30	NA	CAWSVRWGSDGELFF	TGTGCCTGGAGTGTACGTTGGGGGTCTGATGGGGAGCTGTTTTTT
TRBJ2-7	NA	TRBV4-3	NA	CASSQAAQGLYEQYF	TGCGCCAGCAGCCAAGCGGCACAGGGCCTCTACGAGCAGTACTTC
TRBJ2-5	NA	TRBV5-4	NA	CASSLAGGQETQYF	TGTGCCAGCAGCTTGGCCGGGGGTCAAGAAACCCAGTACTTC
TRBJ1-1	NA	TRBV27	NA	CASSFRGQNTEAFF	TGTGCCAGCAGTTTCCGGGGACAGAACACTGAAGCTTTCTTT
TRBJ1-2	NA	TRBV10-3	NA	CAISLDIYGYTF	TGTGCCATCTCTTTGGATATCTATGGCTACACCTTC
TRBJ2-3	TRBD2	TRBV7-2	NA	CASSHTSGGYTDTQYF	TGTGCCAGCAGTCATACTAGCGGGGGGTACACAGATACGCAGTATTTT
TRBJ1-3	TRBD1	TRBV27	NA	CASSLSQGVGNTIYF	TGTGCCAGCAGTTTAAGTCAGGGGGTCGGAAACACCATATATTTT
TRBJ2-7	NA	TRBV3-1/TRBV3-2	NA	CASSPNRGNIYEQYF	TGTGCCAGCAGCCCAAACCGGGGAAACATCTACGAGCAGTACTTC
TRBJ2-6	NA	TRBV3-1/TRBV3-2	NA	CASSLMGGAGANVLTF	TGTGCCAGCAGCCTAATGGGGGGTGCTGGGGCCAACGTCCTGACTTTC
TRBJ2-1	NA	TRBV7-8	NA	CASSLGDVREQFF	TGTGCCAGCAGCTTAGGGGACGTTAGGGAGCAGTTCTTC
TRBJ2-1	NA	TRBV4-3	NA	CASSQDRSEGEQFF	TGCGCCAGCAGCCAAGATAGGAGCGAGGGTGAGCAGTTCTTC
TRBJ1-2	NA	TRBV11-2	NA	CASSLERRAYSGYTF	TGTGCCAGCAGCTTAGAAAGGCGGGCCTACTCTGGCTACACCTTC
TRBJ1-6	TRBD1	TRBV27	NA	CASSGDSRSPLHF	TGTGCCAGCAGTGGGGACAGCCGGTCACCCCTCCACTTT
TRBJ2-2	NA	TRBV7-9	NA	CASSLFRDTGELFF	TGTGCCAGCAGCTTATTCAGAGACACCGGGGAGCTGTTTTTT
TRBJ1-5	TRBD1	TRBV18	NA	CASSRSGTGGLGQPQHF	TGTGCCAGCTCACGTTCCGGGACAGGGGGCCTAGGACAGCCCCAGCATTTT
TRBJ2-1	NA	TRBV5-1	once	CASRGTEYNEQFF	TGCGCCAGCAGAGGGACGGAGTACAATGAGCAGTTCTTC
TRBJ2-1	NA	TRBV6-5	once	CASSYSQGYEQFF	TGTGCCAGCAGTTACAGCCAGGGGTATGAGCAGTTCTTC
TRBJ2-3	TRBD2	TRBV3-1/TRBV3-2	NA	CASSQPGLAGGLTDTQYF	TGTGCCAGCAGCCAACCGGGACTAGCGGGGGGGCTCACAGATACGCAGTATTTT
TRBJ1-4	TRBD1	TRBV3-1/TRBV3-2	NA	CASSQGQGGLFF	TGTGCCAGCAGCCAAGGACAGGGTGGACTGTTTTTT
TRBJ1-2	NA	TRBV18	NA	CASSPSEGHNYGYTF	TGTGCCAGCTCACCAAGTGAGGGACATAACTATGGCTACACCTTC
TRBJ1-1	TRBD1	TRBV7-6	NA	CASSLGQGVSYTEAFF	TGTGCCAGCAGCTTAGGACAGGGGGTTTCGTACACTGAAGCTTTCTTT
TRBJ1-1	NA	TRBV12-3/TRBV12-4	NA	CASIAGQNTEAFF	TGTGCCAGCATCGCAGGGCAGAACACTGAAGCTTTCTTT
TRBJ1-3	NA	TRBV11-2	NA	CASSLATGHLSGNTIYF	TGTGCCAGCAGCTTAGCTACAGGGCACCTCTCTGGAAACACCATATATTTT
TRBJ1-2	TRBD1	TRBV25-1	NA	CASRSRTGGSQTNYGYTF	TGTGCCAGCAGATCCAGGACAGGGGGCTCCCAAACTAACTATGGCTACACCTTC
TRBJ1-1	NA	TRBV19	NA	CASSIAGIAEAFF	TGTGCCAGTAGTATTGCGGGGATTGCTGAAGCTTTCTTT
TRBJ2-5	NA	TRBV29-1	NA	CSVELGRLIGETQYF	TGCAGCGTTGAACTGGGCAGACTCATCGGTGAGACCCAGTACTTC
TRBJ2-1	NA	TRBV9	NA	CASSVTLSGEQFF	TGTGCCAGCAGCGTGACACTGTCAGGTGAGCAGTTCTTC
TRBJ1-2	NA	TRBV19	NA	CASSGGEYYGYTF	TGTGCCAGTAGTGGGGGGGAATACTATGGCTACACCTTC
TRBJ1-3	TRBD1	TRBV6-1	NA	CASSETSRGNTIYF	TGTGCCAGCAGTGAAACATCCAGGGGGAACACCATATATTTT
TRBJ2-7	NA	TRBV7-9	NA	CASSLGTYEQYF	TGTGCCAGCAGCCTAGGGACTTACGAGCAGTACTTC
TRBJ2-1	TRBD2	TRBV30	NA	CAWRERGRGEQFF	TGTGCCTGGAGGGAGCGGGGGAGGGGTGAGCAGTTCTTC
TRBJ1-2	TRBD1	TRBV4-1	NA	CASSHPGQGNYGYTF	TGCGCCAGCAGCCATCCGGGACAGGGGAACTATGGCTACACCTTC
TRBJ2-2	NA	TRBV9	NA	CASSAHFVGANTGELFF	TGTGCCAGCAGCGCCCACTTTGTGGGGGCGAACACCGGGGAGCTGTTTTTT
TRBJ2-7	NA	TRBV4-2	NA	CASRADEGGIYEQYF	TGTGCCAGCAGAGCCGACGAGGGAGGAATCTACGAGCAGTACTTC
TRBJ2-7	NA	TRBV7-9	once	CASSSGDRPLYEQYF	TGTGCCAGCAGCTCAGGCGACCGACCATTATACGAGCAGTACTTC
TRBJ1-5	TRBD1	TRBV7-6	NA	CASSPGDRVGNQPQHF	TGTGCCAGCAGCCCGGGGGACAGGGTGGGCAATCAGCCCCAGCATTTT
TRBJ2-7	NA	TRBV29-1	NA	CSVASHLSYEQYF	TGCAGCGTTGCCTCGCACCTCTCCTACGAGCAGTACTTC
TRBJ2-7	NA	TRBV9	NA	CASSREGGDSYEQYF	TGTGCCAGCAGCCGAGAGGGCGGGGACTCCTACGAGCAGTACTTC
TRBJ1-4	NA	TRBV3-1/TRBV3-2	NA	CASSLRGVTNEKLFF	TGTGCCAGCAGCCTTAGGGGGGTCACTAATGAAAAACTGTTTTTT